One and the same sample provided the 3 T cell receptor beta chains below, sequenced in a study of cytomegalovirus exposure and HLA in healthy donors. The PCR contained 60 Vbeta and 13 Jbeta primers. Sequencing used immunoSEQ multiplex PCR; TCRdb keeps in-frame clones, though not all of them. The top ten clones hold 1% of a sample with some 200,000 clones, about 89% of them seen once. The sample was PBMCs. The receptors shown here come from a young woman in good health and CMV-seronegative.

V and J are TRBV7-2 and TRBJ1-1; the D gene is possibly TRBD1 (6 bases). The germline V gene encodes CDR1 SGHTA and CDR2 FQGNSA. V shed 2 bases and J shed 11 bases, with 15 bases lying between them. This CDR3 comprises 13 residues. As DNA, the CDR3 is TGTGCCAGCAGCTTACGGATAGGGGGTAGGGCTTTCTTT. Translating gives CASSLRIGGRAFF.

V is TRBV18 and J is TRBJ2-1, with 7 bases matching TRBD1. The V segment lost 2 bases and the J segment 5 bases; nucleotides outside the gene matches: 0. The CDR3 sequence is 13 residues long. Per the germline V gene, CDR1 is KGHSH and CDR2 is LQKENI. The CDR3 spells CASSPGQDNEQFF. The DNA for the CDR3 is TGTGCCAGCTCACCAGGACAGGACAATGAGCAGTTCTTC.

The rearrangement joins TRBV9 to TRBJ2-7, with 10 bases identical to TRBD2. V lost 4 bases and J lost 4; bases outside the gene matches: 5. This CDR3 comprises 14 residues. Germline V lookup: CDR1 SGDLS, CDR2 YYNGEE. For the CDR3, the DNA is TGTGCCAGCAGCATTTCTAGCGGGAGTTACGAGCAGTACTTC. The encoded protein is CASSISSGSYEQYF.